These T cell receptor beta chains were read from a single sample in a study of blood T cell repertoires in COVID-19. Sequencing used immunoSEQ multiplex PCR; TCRdb keeps in-frame clones, though not all of them. Seen here are tens of thousands of clones, about 83% observed once, and the top ten hold roughly 19%. Material: peripheral blood. These receptors all stem from a woman older than 75 with acute or convalescent COVID-19. The CDR3 runs from the conserved cysteine through the conserved F or W. Each record gives: clone size, J gene, V gene, D gene, CDR3 protein, CDR3 DNA. The D gene is left open where the match is weak. Clone size is not always given. Where it is, it says once, few, many or a class for expanded clones.

clone size: NA
J gene: TRBJ2-7
V gene: TRBV28
D gene: TRBD1
CDR3 protein: CASKDRGKEQYF
CDR3 DNA: TGTGCCAGCAAGGACAGGGGGAAGGAGCAGTACTTC

clone size: NA
J gene: TRBJ2-1
V gene: TRBV7-9
D gene: NA
CDR3 protein: CASSLKAREQFF
CDR3 DNA: TGTGCCAGCAGCTTAAAGGCGAGGGAGCAGTTCTTC

clone size: NA
J gene: TRBJ1-1
V gene: TRBV9
D gene: NA
CDR3 protein: CASSAEGMNTEAFF
CDR3 DNA: TGTGCCAGCAGCGCAGAGGGCATGAACACTGAAGCTTTCTTT

clone size: NA
J gene: TRBJ1-2
V gene: TRBV18
D gene: TRBD1
CDR3 protein: CASSPLTGENSYGYTF
CDR3 DNA: TGTGCCAGCTCACCACTTACAGGGGAAAATAGCTATGGCTACACCTTC

clone size: NA
J gene: TRBJ1-5
V gene: TRBV6-2/TRBV6-3
D gene: TRBD1
CDR3 protein: CASSYTGGSRQPQHF
CDR3 DNA: TGTGCCAGCAGTTACACAGGGGGCTCCAGACAGCCCCAGCATTTT

clone size: few
J gene: TRBJ1-1
V gene: TRBV28
D gene: NA
CDR3 protein: CASSPSGMNTEAFF
CDR3 DNA: TGTGCCAGCAGTCCGAGCGGGATGAACACTGAAGCTTTCTTT

clone size: NA
J gene: TRBJ1-3
V gene: TRBV15
D gene: NA
CDR3 protein: CATSTREGVRNTIYF
CDR3 DNA: TGTGCCACCAGTACCAGGGAAGGGGTCAGAAACACCATATATTTT

clone size: NA
J gene: TRBJ1-2
V gene: TRBV19
D gene: TRBD1
CDR3 protein: CASSIVRTGANYGYTF
CDR3 DNA: TGTGCCAGTAGTATAGTCCGGACAGGGGCTAACTATGGCTACACCTTC

clone size: NA
J gene: TRBJ1-2
V gene: TRBV18
D gene: NA
CDR3 protein: CASSPPSGVGGYTF
CDR3 DNA: TGTGCCAGCTCACCACCTTCAGGGGTCGGTGGCTACACCTTC

clone size: once
J gene: TRBJ2-5
V gene: TRBV2
D gene: NA
CDR3 protein: CASSPRETLQETQYF
CDR3 DNA: TGTGCCAGCAGCCCGAGGGAGACTCTCCAAGAGACCCAGTACTTC

clone size: NA
J gene: TRBJ1-2
V gene: TRBV9
D gene: TRBD1
CDR3 protein: CASSVSTGGYGYTF
CDR3 DNA: TGTGCCAGCAGCGTCTCGACAGGGGGTTATGGCTACACCTTC

clone size: NA
J gene: TRBJ1-6
V gene: TRBV2
D gene: NA
CDR3 protein: CASSVDRGAGNSPLHF
CDR3 DNA: TGTGCCAGCAGTGTTGATCGGGGGGCGGGGAATTCACCCCTCCACTTT

clone size: NA
J gene: TRBJ2-2
V gene: TRBV15
D gene: NA
CDR3 protein: CATSRAPAGELFF
CDR3 DNA: TGTGCCACCAGCAGAGCCCCGGCCGGGGAGCTGTTTTTT

clone size: NA
J gene: TRBJ1-4
V gene: TRBV19
D gene: TRBD1
CDR3 protein: CASTNRGATNEKLFF
CDR3 DNA: TGTGCCAGTACGAACAGGGGGGCAACTAATGAAAAACTGTTTTTT

clone size: NA
J gene: TRBJ2-1
V gene: TRBV12-3/TRBV12-4
D gene: NA
CDR3 protein: CASSYLGDEQFF
CDR3 DNA: TGTGCCAGCAGTTATCTAGGGGATGAGCAGTTCTTC

clone size: NA
J gene: TRBJ1-2
V gene: TRBV5-1
D gene: TRBD1
CDR3 protein: CASSFGTDYGYTF
CDR3 DNA: TGCGCCAGCAGCTTCGGGACAGACTATGGCTACACCTTC

clone size: NA
J gene: TRBJ1-5
V gene: TRBV19
D gene: NA
CDR3 protein: CASSIDRGLRRNQPQHF
CDR3 DNA: TGTGCCAGTAGTATAGATAGGGGACTAAGGCGCAATCAGCCCCAGCATTTT

clone size: NA
J gene: TRBJ2-3
V gene: TRBV27
D gene: NA
CDR3 protein: CASSFGGMDYRGADTQYF
CDR3 DNA: TGTGCCAGCAGTTTTGGCGGGATGGATTACAGGGGAGCAGATACGCAGTATTTT

clone size: NA
J gene: TRBJ2-2
V gene: TRBV11-2
D gene: NA
CDR3 protein: CASSLAGRAAGELFF
CDR3 DNA: TGTGCCAGCAGCCTAGCCGGCAGGGCGGCCGGGGAGCTGTTTTTT

clone size: NA
J gene: TRBJ2-2
V gene: TRBV10-1
D gene: NA
CDR3 protein: CASSDGGTGELFF
CDR3 DNA: TGCGCCAGCAGTGACGGGGGAACCGGGGAGCTGTTTTTT

clone size: NA
J gene: TRBJ1-2
V gene: TRBV14
D gene: TRBD1
CDR3 protein: CASTRDRDYGYTF
CDR3 DNA: TGTGCCAGCACCAGGGACAGAGACTATGGCTACACCTTC

clone size: NA
J gene: TRBJ1-2
V gene: TRBV5-1
D gene: NA
CDR3 protein: CASSLYAVGYTF
CDR3 DNA: TGCGCCAGCAGCTTGTATGCGGTTGGCTACACCTTC

clone size: once
J gene: TRBJ1-1
V gene: TRBV11-2
D gene: TRBD1
CDR3 protein: CASSIEGQGGNEAFF
CDR3 DNA: TGTGCCAGCAGCATTGAGGGACAGGGAGGGAATGAAGCTTTCTTT

clone size: once
J gene: TRBJ2-6
V gene: TRBV28
D gene: NA
CDR3 protein: CASTPSLGVREANVLTF
CDR3 DNA: TGTGCCAGCACCCCTTCTCTCGGGGTACGGGAGGCCAACGTCCTGACTTTC

clone size: NA
J gene: TRBJ1-1
V gene: TRBV6-5
D gene: NA
CDR3 protein: CASRNGATEAFF
CDR3 DNA: TGTGCCAGCAGGAATGGGGCGACTGAAGCTTTCTTT

clone size: NA
J gene: TRBJ2-7
V gene: TRBV19
D gene: TRBD1
CDR3 protein: CASSSGQGTYEQYF
CDR3 DNA: TGTGCCAGTAGTTCGGGACAGGGGACCTACGAGCAGTACTTC

clone size: NA
J gene: TRBJ2-5
V gene: TRBV7-7
D gene: NA
CDR3 protein: CASSLDGGLQETQYF
CDR3 DNA: TGTGCCAGCAGCTTAGACGGGGGACTCCAAGAGACCCAGTACTTC

clone size: NA
J gene: TRBJ2-3
V gene: TRBV6-6
D gene: TRBD2
CDR3 protein: CASSYGVLARTDTQYF
CDR3 DNA: TGTGCCAGCAGTTATGGGGTACTAGCGCGCACAGATACGCAGTATTTT

clone size: NA
J gene: TRBJ1-2
V gene: TRBV10-3
D gene: TRBD1
CDR3 protein: CAIKPGQGYGYTF
CDR3 DNA: TGTGCCATCAAACCGGGACAGGGATATGGCTACACCTTC

clone size: few
J gene: TRBJ1-1
V gene: TRBV30
D gene: NA
CDR3 protein: CAWSIQMNTEAFF
CDR3 DNA: TGTGCCTGGAGTATTCAGATGAACACTGAAGCTTTCTTT

clone size: NA
J gene: TRBJ2-3
V gene: TRBV7-2
D gene: NA
CDR3 protein: CASSLEGSDTDTQYF
CDR3 DNA: TGTGCCAGCAGCTTAGAGGGGTCCGACACAGATACGCAGTATTTT

clone size: NA
J gene: TRBJ2-7
V gene: TRBV11-2
D gene: NA
CDR3 protein: CASSSRERTNYEQYF
CDR3 DNA: TGTGCCAGCAGCTCCCGAGAAAGGACTAACTATGAGCAGTACTTC

clone size: NA
J gene: TRBJ2-3
V gene: TRBV6-5
D gene: NA
CDR3 protein: CASRPPSQGTDTQYF
CDR3 DNA: TGTGCCAGCAGACCCCCTTCACAGGGAACCGATACGCAGTATTTT

clone size: NA
J gene: TRBJ1-2
V gene: TRBV3-1/TRBV3-2
D gene: NA
CDR3 protein: CASSIGRRVVYGYTF
CDR3 DNA: TGTGCCAGCAGCATCGGCAGGCGGGTGGTTTACGGCTACACCTTC

clone size: NA
J gene: TRBJ1-2
V gene: TRBV3-1/TRBV3-2
D gene: TRBD1
CDR3 protein: CASSHATGGKMTIYGYTF
CDR3 DNA: TGTGCCAGCAGCCACGCGACAGGGGGCAAGATGACCATCTATGGCTACACCTTC

clone size: NA
J gene: TRBJ1-1
V gene: TRBV5-1
D gene: TRBD1
CDR3 protein: CASSSTGGRNTEAFF
CDR3 DNA: TGCGCCAGCAGCTCAACAGGGGGCAGGAACACTGAAGCTTTCTTT

clone size: NA
J gene: TRBJ2-1
V gene: TRBV29-1
D gene: TRBD2
CDR3 protein: CSVEDPSGIFNEQFF
CDR3 DNA: TGCAGCGTTGAAGATCCTAGCGGGATCTTCAATGAGCAGTTCTTC

clone size: NA
J gene: TRBJ2-7
V gene: TRBV3-1/TRBV3-2
D gene: TRBD1
CDR3 protein: CASSQGTGDYEQYF
CDR3 DNA: TGTGCCAGCAGCCAAGGCACAGGGGACTACGAGCAGTACTTC

clone size: NA
J gene: TRBJ2-7
V gene: TRBV6-5
D gene: NA
CDR3 protein: CASSYSAGFYEQYF
CDR3 DNA: TGTGCCAGCAGTTACTCTGCAGGCTTCTACGAGCAGTACTTC

clone size: NA
J gene: TRBJ2-7
V gene: TRBV27
D gene: NA
CDR3 protein: CASSLKGGSWEQYF
CDR3 DNA: TGTGCCAGCAGTTTGAAGGGAGGTTCCTGGGAGCAGTACTTC

clone size: NA
J gene: TRBJ2-1
V gene: TRBV11-3
D gene: TRBD2
CDR3 protein: CASSFGRENEQFF
CDR3 DNA: TGTGCCAGCAGCTTTGGGAGGGAAAATGAGCAGTTCTTC

clone size: NA
J gene: TRBJ1-2
V gene: TRBV7-2
D gene: NA
CDR3 protein: CASRLSAGGYTF
CDR3 DNA: TGTGCCAGCAGGCTTTCCGCGGGTGGCTACACCTTC

clone size: once
J gene: TRBJ2-7
V gene: TRBV27
D gene: TRBD2
CDR3 protein: CASSSILAGLTSEQYF
CDR3 DNA: TGTGCCAGCAGTTCGATACTAGCGGGACTCACTTCTGAGCAGTACTTC

clone size: NA
J gene: TRBJ2-5
V gene: TRBV28
D gene: TRBD2
CDR3 protein: CASSYRGLAGETQYF
CDR3 DNA: TGTGCCAGCAGTTACCGCGGACTAGCGGGAGAGACCCAGTACTTC

clone size: NA
J gene: TRBJ2-7
V gene: TRBV5-1
D gene: NA
CDR3 protein: CASSSQEGGYEQYF
CDR3 DNA: TGCGCCAGCAGCTCACAGGAGGGAGGCTACGAGCAGTACTTC

clone size: once
J gene: TRBJ2-1
V gene: TRBV6-6
D gene: TRBD2
CDR3 protein: CASSTSGFNEQFF
CDR3 DNA: TGTGCCAGCAGTACTAGCGGTTTCAATGAGCAGTTCTTC

clone size: once
J gene: TRBJ2-7
V gene: TRBV18
D gene: NA
CDR3 protein: CASSPSLIYEQYF
CDR3 DNA: TGTGCCAGCTCACCGTCACTGATTTACGAGCAGTACTTC

clone size: NA
J gene: TRBJ2-2
V gene: TRBV10-3
D gene: NA
CDR3 protein: CAIRKKSGPGELFF
CDR3 DNA: TGTGCCATCAGAAAGAAGTCAGGGCCCGGGGAGCTGTTTTTT

clone size: NA
J gene: TRBJ2-5
V gene: TRBV5-4
D gene: NA
CDR3 protein: CASSPQGGGETQYF
CDR3 DNA: TGTGCCAGCAGCCCCCAGGGAGGGGGGGAGACCCAGTACTTC

clone size: NA
J gene: TRBJ1-3
V gene: TRBV2
D gene: NA
CDR3 protein: CASRPNQGVGGNTIYF
CDR3 DNA: TGTGCCAGCAGGCCAAACCAGGGCGTCGGTGGAAACACCATATATTTT

clone size: NA
J gene: TRBJ1-2
V gene: TRBV3-1/TRBV3-2
D gene: NA
CDR3 protein: CASSPPSRLLNYGYTF
CDR3 DNA: TGTGCCAGCAGCCCCCCTTCCAGACTGCTCAACTATGGCTACACCTTC

clone size: NA
J gene: TRBJ1-2
V gene: TRBV30
D gene: NA
CDR3 protein: CAWSVQGIGYTF
CDR3 DNA: TGTGCCTGGAGTGTTCAGGGAATTGGCTACACCTTC

clone size: NA
J gene: TRBJ1-1
V gene: TRBV18
D gene: NA
CDR3 protein: CASSYQGMGTEAFF
CDR3 DNA: TGTGCCAGCTCGTACCAGGGGATGGGAACTGAAGCTTTCTTT

clone size: NA
J gene: TRBJ2-3
V gene: TRBV9
D gene: NA
CDR3 protein: CASSVDASADTQYF
CDR3 DNA: TGTGCCAGCAGCGTAGATGCTAGCGCAGATACGCAGTATTTT

clone size: NA
J gene: TRBJ2-5
V gene: TRBV5-1
D gene: NA
CDR3 protein: CASSLVLQETQYF
CDR3 DNA: TGCGCCAGCAGCTTGGTTCTCCAAGAGACCCAGTACTTC

clone size: NA
J gene: TRBJ1-3
V gene: TRBV6-5
D gene: TRBD1
CDR3 protein: CASKAGTGSGNTIYF
CDR3 DNA: TGTGCCAGCAAGGCCGGGACAGGATCTGGAAACACCATATATTTT

clone size: NA
J gene: TRBJ2-1
V gene: TRBV30
D gene: TRBD1
CDR3 protein: CAWRKGTGIGVSYNEQFF
CDR3 DNA: TGTGCCTGGAGAAAGGGGACAGGGATTGGTGTATCCTACAATGAGCAGTTCTTC

clone size: NA
J gene: TRBJ1-4
V gene: TRBV2
D gene: NA
CDR3 protein: CASKNSLNEKLFF
CDR3 DNA: TGTGCCAGCAAGAACAGTCTGAATGAAAAACTGTTTTTT

clone size: once
J gene: TRBJ1-5
V gene: TRBV5-6
D gene: TRBD1
CDR3 protein: CASSWTGQGMWSNQPQHF
CDR3 DNA: TGTGCCAGCAGCTGGACGGGACAGGGTATGTGGAGCAATCAGCCCCAGCATTTT